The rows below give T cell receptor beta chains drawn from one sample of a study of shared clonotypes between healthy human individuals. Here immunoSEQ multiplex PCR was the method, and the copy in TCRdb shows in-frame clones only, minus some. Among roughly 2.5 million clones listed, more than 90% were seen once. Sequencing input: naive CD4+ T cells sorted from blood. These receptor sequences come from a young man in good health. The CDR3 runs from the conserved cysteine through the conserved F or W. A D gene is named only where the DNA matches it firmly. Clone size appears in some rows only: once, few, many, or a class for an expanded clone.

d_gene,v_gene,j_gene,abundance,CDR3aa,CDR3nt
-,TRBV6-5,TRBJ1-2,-,CASTRLGGEGYTF,TGTGCCAGCACTCGCCTCGGGGGGGAAGGCTACACCTTC
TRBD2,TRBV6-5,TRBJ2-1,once,CASSYGSGGSYNEQFF,TGTGCCAGCAGTTACGGTTCGGGAGGGTCCTACAATGAGCAGTTCTTC
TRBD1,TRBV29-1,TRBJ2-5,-,CSAHRGGETQYF,TGCAGCGCTCACAGGGGTGGAGAGACCCAGTACTTC
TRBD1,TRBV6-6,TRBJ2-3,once,CASSWGQGGADTQYF,TGTGCCAGCAGTTGGGGACAGGGTGGCGCAGATACGCAGTATTTT
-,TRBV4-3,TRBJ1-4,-,CASSQVSPTAVNHEKLFF,TGCGCCAGCAGCCAAGTTTCACCGACAGCCGTGAACCATGAAAAACTGTTTTTT
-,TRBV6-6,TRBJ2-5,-,CASSYLGKETQYF,TGTGCCAGCAGTTACTTGGGGAAAGAGACCCAGTACTTC
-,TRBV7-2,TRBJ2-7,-,CASSLAGGLIYEQYF,TGTGCCAGCAGCTTAGCCGGGGGACTTATTTACGAGCAGTACTTC
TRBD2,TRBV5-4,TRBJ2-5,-,CASSFIGLAGEETQYF,TGTGCCAGCAGCTTTATCGGACTAGCGGGGGAAGAGACCCAGTACTTC
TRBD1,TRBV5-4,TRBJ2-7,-,CASSVDRGTYEQYF,TGTGCCAGCAGCGTGGACAGGGGAACCTACGAGCAGTACTTC
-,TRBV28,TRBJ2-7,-,CASSLQGYEQYF,TGTGCCAGCAGTCTCCAGGGGTACGAGCAGTACTTC
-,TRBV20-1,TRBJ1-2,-,CSAQDSNSYTF,TGCAGTGCCCAGGACAGCAATAGCTACACCTTC
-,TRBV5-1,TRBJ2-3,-,CASSLFITDTQYF,TGCGCCAGCAGCTTGTTCATCACAGATACGCAGTATTTT
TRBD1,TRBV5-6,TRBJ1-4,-,CASSIGTGQNNEKLFF,TGTGCCAGCAGCATTGGGACAGGGCAGAATAATGAAAAACTGTTTTTT